What follows is one T cell receptor beta chain and its context. Its matching antigen is unknown. Measured with immunoSEQ multiplex PCR; TCRdb has only the in-frame clones, and not every one. This table holds around 120,000 clones, 84% found once. The entry originates in a study of T cell responses to AZD1222 COVID-19 vaccine. Notes on the study in general: The donor group comprised mostly white British people and more females; the analysis possibly underestimated clonal diversity. Receipt of two AZD1222 doses was followed by a rise in Spike-specific TCR breadth and depth.

With 3 bases removed from V and 7 bases from J, the gap between germline ends came to 14 bases. Looked up from germline, CDR1 is SGHRS and CDR2 is YFSETQ. This CDR3 has 15 residues. The clonotype was recovered from an adult who received the AZD1222 COVID-19 vaccine. Specimen: peripheral blood, collected 28 days after the second AZD1222 dose. V and J are TRBV5-1 and TRBJ1-6; D perhaps matches TRBD1 (6 bases). The CDR3 is CASSSGWGQNSPLHF. The DNA of the CDR3 is TGCGCCAGCAGCTCTGGGTGGGGACAAAATTCACCCCTCCACTTT.